This T cell receptor (beta chain) is drawn from a study of cytomegalovirus exposure and HLA in healthy donors. Overall study results and limits: Per a prior analysis, the majority of TCR beta V segments were productive roughly 90% or roughly 30% of the time. From TCR beta sequences, most subjects' HLA-A and HLA-B alleles were reportedly predicted accurately.

Concerning this clone itself: Antigen: not known.

This CDR3 has 12 amino acids. CDR1 is KGHSH, CDR2 LQKENI, per germline. V lost 10 bases to trimming and J lost 5 bases; unmatched junction nucleotides: 5. This PCR relied on a set of 60 Vbeta primers and 13 Jbeta primers. TCRdb's table, derived via immunoSEQ multiplex PCR, lists solely in-frame clones and lacks some. Among 100,000 to 150,000 clones listed, 6.5% to 9.5% were seen once. The source is a man between 40 and 49 years old in good health and CMV-seronegative. The chain employs TRBV18 and TRBJ1-1; 9 bases are shared with TRBD1. The sequenced sample was PBMCs. CDR3 in DNA: TGTGCCACCACACAGGGGGCTACTGAAGCTTTCTTT. It encodes CATTQGATEAFF.